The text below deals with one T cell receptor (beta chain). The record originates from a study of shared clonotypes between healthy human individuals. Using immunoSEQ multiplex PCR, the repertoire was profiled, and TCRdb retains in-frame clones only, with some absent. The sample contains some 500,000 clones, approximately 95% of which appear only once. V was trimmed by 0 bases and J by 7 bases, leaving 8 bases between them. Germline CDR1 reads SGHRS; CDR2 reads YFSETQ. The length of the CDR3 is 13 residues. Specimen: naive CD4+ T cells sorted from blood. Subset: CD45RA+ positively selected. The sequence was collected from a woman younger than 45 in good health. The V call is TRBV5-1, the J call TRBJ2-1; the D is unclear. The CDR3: CASSLDGDNEQFF. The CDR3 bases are TGCGCCAGCAGCTTGGATGGCGATAATGAGCAGTTCTTC.